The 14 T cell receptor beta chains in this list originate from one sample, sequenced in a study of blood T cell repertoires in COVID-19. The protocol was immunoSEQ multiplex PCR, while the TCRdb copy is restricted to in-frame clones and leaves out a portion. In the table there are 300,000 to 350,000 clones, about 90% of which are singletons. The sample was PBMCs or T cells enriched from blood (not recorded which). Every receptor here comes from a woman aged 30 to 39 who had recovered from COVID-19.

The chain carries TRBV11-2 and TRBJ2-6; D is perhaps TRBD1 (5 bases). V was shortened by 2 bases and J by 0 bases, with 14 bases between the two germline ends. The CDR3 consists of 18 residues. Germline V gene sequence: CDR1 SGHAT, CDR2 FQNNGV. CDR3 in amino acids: CASSLSSRDYSGANVLTF. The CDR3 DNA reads TGTGCCAGCAGCTTAAGTAGCAGGGATTACTCTGGGGCCAACGTCCTGACTTTC.

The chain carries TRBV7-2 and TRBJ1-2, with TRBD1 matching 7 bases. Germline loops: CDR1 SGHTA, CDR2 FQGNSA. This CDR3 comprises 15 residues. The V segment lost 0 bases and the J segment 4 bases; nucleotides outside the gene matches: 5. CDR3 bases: TGTGCCAGCAGCTTAGCGGAAGGGGGCGGCTATGGCTACACCTTC. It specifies CASSLAEGGGYGYTF.

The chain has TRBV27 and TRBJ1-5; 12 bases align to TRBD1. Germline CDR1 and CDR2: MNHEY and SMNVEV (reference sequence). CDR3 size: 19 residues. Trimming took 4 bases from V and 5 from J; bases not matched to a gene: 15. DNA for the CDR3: TGTGCCAGCAGTTCCTCCTTTACCTCCGGGACAGGGGGCGATCAGCCCCAGCATTTT. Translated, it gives CASSSSFTSGTGGDQPQHF.

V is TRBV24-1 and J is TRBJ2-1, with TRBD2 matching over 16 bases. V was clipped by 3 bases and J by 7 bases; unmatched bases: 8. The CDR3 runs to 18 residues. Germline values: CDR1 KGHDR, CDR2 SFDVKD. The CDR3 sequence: CATSDPGLAGGPGNEQFF. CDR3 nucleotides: TGTGCCACCAGTGATCCGGGACTAGCGGGGGGGCCGGGGAATGAGCAGTTCTTC.

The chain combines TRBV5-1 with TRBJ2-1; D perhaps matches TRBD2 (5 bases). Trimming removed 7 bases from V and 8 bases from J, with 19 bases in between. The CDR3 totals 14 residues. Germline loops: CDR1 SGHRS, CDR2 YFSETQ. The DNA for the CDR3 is TGCGCCAGCGGCCAGGAAGCGGCGAGGGATGAGCAGTTCTTC. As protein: CASGQEAARDEQFF.

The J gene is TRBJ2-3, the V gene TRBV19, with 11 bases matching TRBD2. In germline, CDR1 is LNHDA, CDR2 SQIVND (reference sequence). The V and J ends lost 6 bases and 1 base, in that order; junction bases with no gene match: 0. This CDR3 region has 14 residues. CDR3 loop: CASRGLAGTDTQYF. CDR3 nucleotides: TGTGCCAGTAGGGGACTAGCGGGCACAGATACGCAGTATTTT.

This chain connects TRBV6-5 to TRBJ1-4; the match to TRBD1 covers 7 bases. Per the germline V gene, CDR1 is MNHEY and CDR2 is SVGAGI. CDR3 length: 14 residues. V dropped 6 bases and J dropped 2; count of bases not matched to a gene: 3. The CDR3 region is CASRPRGTNEKLFF. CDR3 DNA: TGTGCCAGCAGACCCAGGGGGACTAATGAAAAACTGTTTTTT.

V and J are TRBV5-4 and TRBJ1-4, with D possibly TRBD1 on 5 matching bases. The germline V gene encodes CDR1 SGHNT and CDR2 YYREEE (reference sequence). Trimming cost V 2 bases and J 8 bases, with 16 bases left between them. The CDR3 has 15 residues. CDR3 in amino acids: CASSFAGTGGEKLFF. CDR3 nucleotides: TGTGCCAGCAGCTTCGCCGGGACGGGGGGAGAAAAACTGTTTTTT. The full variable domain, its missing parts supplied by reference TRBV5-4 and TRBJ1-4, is ETGVTQSPTHLIKTRGQQVTLRCSSQSGHNTVSWYQQALGQGPQFIFQYYREEENGRGNFPPRFSGLQFPNYSSELNVNALELDDSALYLCASSFAGTGGEKLFFGSGTQLSVL.

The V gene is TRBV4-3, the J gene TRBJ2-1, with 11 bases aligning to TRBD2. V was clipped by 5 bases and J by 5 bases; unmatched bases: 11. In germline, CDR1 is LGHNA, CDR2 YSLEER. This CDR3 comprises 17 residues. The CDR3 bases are TGCGCCAGCAGCTTCCGCCTTAGCGGGGGGGGAAACAATGAGCAGTTCTTC. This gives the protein CASSFRLSGGGNNEQFF.

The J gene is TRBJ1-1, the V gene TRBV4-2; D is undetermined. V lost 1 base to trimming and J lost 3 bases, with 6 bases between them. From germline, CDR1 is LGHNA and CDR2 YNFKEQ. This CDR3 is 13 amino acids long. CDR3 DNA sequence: TGTGCCAGCAGCCAAGTACAAGACACTGAAGCTTTCTTT. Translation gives CASSQVQDTEAFF.

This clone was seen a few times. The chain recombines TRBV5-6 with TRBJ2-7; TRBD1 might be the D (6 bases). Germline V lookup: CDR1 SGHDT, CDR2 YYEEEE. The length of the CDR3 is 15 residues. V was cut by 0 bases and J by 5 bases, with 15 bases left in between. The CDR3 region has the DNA TGTGCCAGCAGCTTGGTGGGACAAGGGGACCACGAGCAGTACTTC. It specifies CASSLVGQGDHEQYF.

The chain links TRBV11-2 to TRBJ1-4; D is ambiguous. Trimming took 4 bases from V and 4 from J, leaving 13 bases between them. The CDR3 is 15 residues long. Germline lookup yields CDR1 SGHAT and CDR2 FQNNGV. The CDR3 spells CASSSLGALNEKLFF. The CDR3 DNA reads TGTGCCAGCAGCTCCCTTGGAGCCCTTAATGAAAAACTGTTTTTT.

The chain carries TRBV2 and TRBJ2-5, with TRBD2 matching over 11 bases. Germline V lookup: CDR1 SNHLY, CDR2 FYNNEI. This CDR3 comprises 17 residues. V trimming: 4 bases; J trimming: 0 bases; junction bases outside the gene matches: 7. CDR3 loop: CASSVTSGRTYQETQYF. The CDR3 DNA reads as TGTGCCAGCAGTGTCACTAGCGGGAGAACCTACCAAGAGACCCAGTACTTC.

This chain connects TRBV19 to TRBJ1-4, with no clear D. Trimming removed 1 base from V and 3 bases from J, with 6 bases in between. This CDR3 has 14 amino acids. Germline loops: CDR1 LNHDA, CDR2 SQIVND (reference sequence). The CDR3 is CASSIVSANEKLFF. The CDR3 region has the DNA TGTGCCAGTAGTATAGTGTCAGCTAATGAAAAACTGTTTTTT.